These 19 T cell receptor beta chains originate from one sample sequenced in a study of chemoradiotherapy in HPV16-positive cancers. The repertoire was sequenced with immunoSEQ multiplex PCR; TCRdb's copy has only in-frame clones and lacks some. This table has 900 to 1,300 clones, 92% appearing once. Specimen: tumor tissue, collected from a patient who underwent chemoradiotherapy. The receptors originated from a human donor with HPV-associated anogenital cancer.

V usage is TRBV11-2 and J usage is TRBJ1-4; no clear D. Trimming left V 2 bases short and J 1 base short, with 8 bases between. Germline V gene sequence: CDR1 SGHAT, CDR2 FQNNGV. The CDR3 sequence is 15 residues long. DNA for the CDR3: TGTGCCAGCAGCTTATCCACGGGAACTAATGAAAAACTGTTTTTT. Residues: CASSLSTGTNEKLFF. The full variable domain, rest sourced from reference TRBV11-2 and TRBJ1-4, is EAGVAQSPRYKIIEKRQSVAFWCNPISGHATLYWYQQILGQGPKLLIQFQNNGVVDDSQLPKDRFSAERLKGVDSTLKIQPAKLEDSAVYLCASSLSTGTNEKLFFGSGTQLSVL.

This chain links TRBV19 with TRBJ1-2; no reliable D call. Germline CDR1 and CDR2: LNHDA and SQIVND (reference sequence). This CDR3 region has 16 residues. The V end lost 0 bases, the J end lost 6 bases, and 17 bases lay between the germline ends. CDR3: CASSIEALGGVHGYTF. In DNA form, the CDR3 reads TGTGCCAGTAGTATAGAGGCCCTGGGCGGCGTTCATGGCTACACCTTC.

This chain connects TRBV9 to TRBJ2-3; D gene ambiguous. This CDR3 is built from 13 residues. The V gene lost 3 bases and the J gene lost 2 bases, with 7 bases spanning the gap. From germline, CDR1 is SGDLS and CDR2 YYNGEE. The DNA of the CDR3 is TGTGCCAGCAGCGCTCAGGTCACAGATACGCAGTATTTT. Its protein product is CASSAQVTDTQYF. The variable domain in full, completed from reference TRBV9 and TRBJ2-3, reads DSGVTQTPKHLITATGQRVTLRCSPRSGDLSVYWYQQSLDQGLQFLIQYYNGEERAKGNILERFSAQQFPDLHSELNLSSLELGDSALYFCASSAQVTDTQYFGPGTRLTVL.

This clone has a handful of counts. DNA for the CDR3: TGTGCCAGCAGTTCCCTTAAGGGGCGGCGGGCCTACGAGCAGTACTTC. This encodes CASSSLKGRRAYEQYF. The J gene is TRBJ2-7, the V gene TRBV28; possibly TRBD1 or TRBD2 for D (5 bases each). Between the trimmed V and J ends, which lost 4 bases and 2 bases, there was a span of 18 bases. Germline V gene data show CDR1 as MDHEN and CDR2 as SYDVKM. The CDR3 spans 16 residues.

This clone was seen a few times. DNA for the CDR3: TGTGCCAGCAGCGTACTCGGGACTAGCGGCATTTACAATGAGCAGTTCTTC. Its translation is CASSVLGTSGIYNEQFF. The gene calls are TRBV9 and TRBJ2-1; TRBD2 aligns across 11 bases. Trimming removed 1 base from V and 4 bases from J; junction bases left unmatched: 7. Germline V gene lookup returns CDR1 SGDLS and CDR2 YYNGEE. The CDR3 covers 17 residues.

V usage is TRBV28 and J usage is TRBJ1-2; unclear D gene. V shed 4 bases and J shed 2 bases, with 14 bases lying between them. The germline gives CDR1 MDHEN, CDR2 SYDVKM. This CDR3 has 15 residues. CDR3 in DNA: TGTGCCAGCAGTTCCATCCCTTACGGGAACTATGGCTACACCTTC. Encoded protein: CASSSIPYGNYGYTF.

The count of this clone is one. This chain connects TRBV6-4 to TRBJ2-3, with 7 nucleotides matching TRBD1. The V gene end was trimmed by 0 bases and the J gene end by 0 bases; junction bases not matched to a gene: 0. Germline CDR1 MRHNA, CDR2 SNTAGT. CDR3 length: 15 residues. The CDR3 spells CASSDSTGSTDTQYF. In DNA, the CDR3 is TGTGCCAGCAGTGACTCGACAGGGAGCACAGATACGCAGTATTTT.

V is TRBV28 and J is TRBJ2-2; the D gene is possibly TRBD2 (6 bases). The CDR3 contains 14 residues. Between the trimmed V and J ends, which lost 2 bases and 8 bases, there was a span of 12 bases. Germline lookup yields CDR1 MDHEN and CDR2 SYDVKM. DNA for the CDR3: TGTGCCAGCAGTTTAGTCACCCGGGGGGGGGAGCTGTTTTTT. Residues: CASSLVTRGGELFF.

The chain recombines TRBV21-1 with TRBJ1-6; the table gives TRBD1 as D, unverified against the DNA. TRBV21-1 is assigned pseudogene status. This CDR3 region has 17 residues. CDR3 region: CASSKSPCAGIDSPLHF. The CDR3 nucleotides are TGTGCCAGCAGCAAAAGTCCGTGTGCAGGGATTGATTCACCCCTCCACTTT.

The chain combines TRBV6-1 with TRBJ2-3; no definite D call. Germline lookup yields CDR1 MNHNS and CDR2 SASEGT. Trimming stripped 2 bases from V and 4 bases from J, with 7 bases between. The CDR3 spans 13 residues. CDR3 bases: TGTGCCAGCAGTGAATGGGTGTCAGATACGCAGTATTTT. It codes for CASSEWVSDTQYF.

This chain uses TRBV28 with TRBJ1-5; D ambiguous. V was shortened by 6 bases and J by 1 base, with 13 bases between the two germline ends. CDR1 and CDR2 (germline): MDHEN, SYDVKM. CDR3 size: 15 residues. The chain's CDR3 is CASSTRRRSNQPQHF. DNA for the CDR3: TGTGCCAGCAGCACCCGAAGGCGGAGCAATCAGCCCCAGCATTTT.

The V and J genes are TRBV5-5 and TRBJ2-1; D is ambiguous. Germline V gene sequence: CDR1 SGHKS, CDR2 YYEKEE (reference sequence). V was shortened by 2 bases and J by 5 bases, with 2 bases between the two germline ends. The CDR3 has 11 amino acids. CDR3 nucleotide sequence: TGTGCCAGCAGCTTCAACAATGAGCAGTTCTTC. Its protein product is CASSFNNEQFF.

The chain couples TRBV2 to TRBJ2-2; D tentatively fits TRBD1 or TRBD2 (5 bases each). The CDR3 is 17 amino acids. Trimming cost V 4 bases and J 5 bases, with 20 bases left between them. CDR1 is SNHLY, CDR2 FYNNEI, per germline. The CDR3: CASSVPYGVPGTGELFF. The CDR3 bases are TGTGCCAGCAGTGTCCCTTACGGGGTGCCAGGGACCGGGGAGCTGTTTTTT. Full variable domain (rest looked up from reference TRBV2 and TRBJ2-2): EPEVTQTPSHQVTQMGQEVILRCVPISNHLYFYWYRQILGQKVEFLVSFYNNEISEKSEIFDDQFSVERPDGSNFTLKIRSTKLEDSAMYFCASSVPYGVPGTGELFFGEGSRLTVL.

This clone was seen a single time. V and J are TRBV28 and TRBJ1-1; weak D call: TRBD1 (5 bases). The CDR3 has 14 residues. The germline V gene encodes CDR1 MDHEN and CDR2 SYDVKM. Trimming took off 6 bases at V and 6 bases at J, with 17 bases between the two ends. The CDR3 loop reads CASREGRGVAEAFF. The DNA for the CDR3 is TGTGCCAGCAGGGAAGGGAGGGGAGTTGCTGAAGCTTTCTTT.

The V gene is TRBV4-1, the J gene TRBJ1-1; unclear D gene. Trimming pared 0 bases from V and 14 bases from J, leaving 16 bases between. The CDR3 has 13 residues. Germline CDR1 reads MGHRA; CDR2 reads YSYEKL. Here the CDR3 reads CASSQELSSTAFF. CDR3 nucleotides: TGCGCCAGCAGCCAAGAGCTTAGTTCGACTGCGTTCTTT.

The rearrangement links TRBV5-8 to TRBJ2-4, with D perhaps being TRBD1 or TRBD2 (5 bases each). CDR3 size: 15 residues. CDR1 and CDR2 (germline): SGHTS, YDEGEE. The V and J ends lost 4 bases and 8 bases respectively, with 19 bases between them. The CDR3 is CASSVPGPPWDIQYF. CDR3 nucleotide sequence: TGTGCCAGCAGCGTCCCGGGACCCCCCTGGGACATTCAGTACTTC.

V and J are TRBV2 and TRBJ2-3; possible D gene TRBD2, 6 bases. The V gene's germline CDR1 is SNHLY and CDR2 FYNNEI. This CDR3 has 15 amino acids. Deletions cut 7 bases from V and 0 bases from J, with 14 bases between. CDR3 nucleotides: TGTGCCAGCATCGGTCTAGCGCTAAGCACAGATACGCAGTATTTT. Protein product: CASIGLALSTDTQYF.

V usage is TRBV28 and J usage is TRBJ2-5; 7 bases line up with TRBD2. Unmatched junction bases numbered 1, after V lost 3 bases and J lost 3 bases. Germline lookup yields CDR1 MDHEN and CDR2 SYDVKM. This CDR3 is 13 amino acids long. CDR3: CASSFRGEETQYF. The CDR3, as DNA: TGTGCCAGCAGTTTCCGGGGGGAAGAGACCCAGTACTTC.

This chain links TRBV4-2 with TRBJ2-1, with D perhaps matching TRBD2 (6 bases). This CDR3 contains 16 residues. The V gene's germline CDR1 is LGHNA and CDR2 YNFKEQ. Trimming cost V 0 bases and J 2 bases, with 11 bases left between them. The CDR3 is CASSQEGGVTYNEQFF. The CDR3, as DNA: TGTGCCAGCAGCCAAGAGGGCGGGGTCACCTACAATGAGCAGTTCTTC.